This T cell receptor beta chain was profiled in a study of T cells in localized non-small cell lung cancer. In its sample, this clone was seen a few times. Its antigen is currently unknown. Germline is not matched at one junction end, which may reflect a read error. Study observations and caveats: Adjacent lung had a median around 60 of the 100 largest tumor clones. Uninvolved adjacent lung had more T cell clonality than any other tissue, topping tumor. Higher blood T cell density tracked longer overall survival.

The protocol was immunoSEQ multiplex PCR, while the TCRdb copy is restricted to in-frame clones and leaves out a portion. Among 2,500 or so clones, 35% to 45% were seen once, and the ten largest hold around 12%. Per the germline V gene, CDR1 is SGHNT and CDR2 is YENEEA. The CDR3 covers 15 residues. The rearrangement links TRBV11-3 to TRBJ1-2; TRBD1 matches 9 bases. This material consisted of lung tumor tissue, taken before any cancer treatment. The receptor comes from a male donor aged 60 or over with stage I squamous cell lung carcinoma. The CDR3 region is CAGSQVTGGANGYTF. CDR3 DNA: TGTGCCGGCAGCCAAGTTACAGGGGGCGCGAATGGCTACACCTTC.